The 7 T cell receptor beta chains given below trace back to one sample, sequenced in a study of blood T cell repertoires in COVID-19. Measured with immunoSEQ multiplex PCR; TCRdb has only the in-frame clones, and not every one. Among 50,000 to 60,000 clones listed, about nine tenths were seen once. Sequencing was performed on peripheral blood. The receptors were sampled from a man in his fifties or sixties with active COVID-19.

This chain links TRBV2 with TRBJ2-2, with D possibly being TRBD2 (5 bases). The V end was cut by 4 bases, the J end by 3 bases, with 6 bases between. The CDR3 totals 13 residues. Germline V gene sequence: CDR1 SNHLY, CDR2 FYNNEI. CDR3 DNA sequence: TGTGCCAGCAGTGTTAGCGACACCGGGGAGCTGTTTTTT. Translated, it gives CASSVSDTGELFF.

The chain joins TRBV24-1 to TRBJ1-5; possibly TRBD1 for D (6 bases). V lost 4 bases and J 7 bases, leaving 10 bases between the germline ends. The CDR3 is 13 amino acids. CDR1 is KGHDR, CDR2 SFDVKD, per germline. CDR3 coding DNA: TGTGCCACCAGTGAAGGGGGTAGACAGCCCCAGCATTTT. Translation gives CATSEGGRQPQHF.

The chain carries TRBV10-3 and TRBJ1-2, with 9 bases that match TRBD1. CDR1 is ENHRY and CDR2 is SYGVKD in the germline V gene. With 2 bases clipped from V and 1 base from J, the junction kept 2 bases outside the gene matches. CDR3 size: 15 residues. DNA for the CDR3: TGTGCCATCAGTGAGGGGACAGGGCGTAACTATGGCTACACCTTC. Its protein is CAISEGTGRNYGYTF.

This chain links TRBV11-2 with TRBJ2-7, with 7 bases matching TRBD2. CDR1 and CDR2 (germline): SGHAT, FQNNGV. J lost 1 base, V lost 5 bases, and 8 bases had no gene match. This CDR3 is built from 15 residues. The CDR3 spells CASSGGGAMSYEQYF. CDR3 nucleotides: TGTGCCAGCAGCGGGGGAGGGGCTATGTCCTACGAGCAGTACTTC.

This chain joins TRBV19 and TRBJ2-3; the match to TRBD1 covers 8 bases. From germline, CDR1 is LNHDA and CDR2 SQIVND (reference sequence). V gave up 1 base and J gave up 2 bases; unmatched junction bases: 2. The CDR3 consists of 15 residues. In DNA form, the CDR3 reads TGTGCCAGTAGTATAGGGACAGGGAACACAGATACGCAGTATTTT. This gives the protein CASSIGTGNTDTQYF. Complete variable domain (other parts from reference TRBV19 and TRBJ2-3): DGGITQSPKYLFRKEGQNVTLSCEQNLNHDAMYWYRQDPGQGLRLIYYSQIVNDFQKGDIAEGYSVSREKKESFPLTVTSAQKNPTAFYLCASSIGTGNTDTQYFGPGTRLTVL.

This sequence joins TRBV11-2 and TRBJ2-3; 10 nucleotides agree with TRBD1. Germline assignment: CDR1 SGHAT and CDR2 FQNNGV. The CDR3 consists of 17 residues. Trimming at V came to 4 bases and at J to 6 bases, leaving 13 bases not matched to a gene. DNA of the CDR3: TGTGCCAGCAGCTCCAATCCCGGGACAGGGGTGGGTGATACGCAGTATTTT. It specifies CASSSNPGTGVGDTQYF.

The V gene is TRBV14, the J gene TRBJ1-5, with 7 positions matching TRBD1. The CDR3 is 14 amino acids. Germline CDR1 and CDR2: SGHDN and FVKESK. Losses at the gene ends were 3 bases for V and 7 bases for J; bases not matched to a gene: 6. DNA for the CDR3: TGTGCCAGCAGCCACAGGGGGTTGGGGCAGCCCCAGCATTTT. Translating it yields CASSHRGLGQPQHF.